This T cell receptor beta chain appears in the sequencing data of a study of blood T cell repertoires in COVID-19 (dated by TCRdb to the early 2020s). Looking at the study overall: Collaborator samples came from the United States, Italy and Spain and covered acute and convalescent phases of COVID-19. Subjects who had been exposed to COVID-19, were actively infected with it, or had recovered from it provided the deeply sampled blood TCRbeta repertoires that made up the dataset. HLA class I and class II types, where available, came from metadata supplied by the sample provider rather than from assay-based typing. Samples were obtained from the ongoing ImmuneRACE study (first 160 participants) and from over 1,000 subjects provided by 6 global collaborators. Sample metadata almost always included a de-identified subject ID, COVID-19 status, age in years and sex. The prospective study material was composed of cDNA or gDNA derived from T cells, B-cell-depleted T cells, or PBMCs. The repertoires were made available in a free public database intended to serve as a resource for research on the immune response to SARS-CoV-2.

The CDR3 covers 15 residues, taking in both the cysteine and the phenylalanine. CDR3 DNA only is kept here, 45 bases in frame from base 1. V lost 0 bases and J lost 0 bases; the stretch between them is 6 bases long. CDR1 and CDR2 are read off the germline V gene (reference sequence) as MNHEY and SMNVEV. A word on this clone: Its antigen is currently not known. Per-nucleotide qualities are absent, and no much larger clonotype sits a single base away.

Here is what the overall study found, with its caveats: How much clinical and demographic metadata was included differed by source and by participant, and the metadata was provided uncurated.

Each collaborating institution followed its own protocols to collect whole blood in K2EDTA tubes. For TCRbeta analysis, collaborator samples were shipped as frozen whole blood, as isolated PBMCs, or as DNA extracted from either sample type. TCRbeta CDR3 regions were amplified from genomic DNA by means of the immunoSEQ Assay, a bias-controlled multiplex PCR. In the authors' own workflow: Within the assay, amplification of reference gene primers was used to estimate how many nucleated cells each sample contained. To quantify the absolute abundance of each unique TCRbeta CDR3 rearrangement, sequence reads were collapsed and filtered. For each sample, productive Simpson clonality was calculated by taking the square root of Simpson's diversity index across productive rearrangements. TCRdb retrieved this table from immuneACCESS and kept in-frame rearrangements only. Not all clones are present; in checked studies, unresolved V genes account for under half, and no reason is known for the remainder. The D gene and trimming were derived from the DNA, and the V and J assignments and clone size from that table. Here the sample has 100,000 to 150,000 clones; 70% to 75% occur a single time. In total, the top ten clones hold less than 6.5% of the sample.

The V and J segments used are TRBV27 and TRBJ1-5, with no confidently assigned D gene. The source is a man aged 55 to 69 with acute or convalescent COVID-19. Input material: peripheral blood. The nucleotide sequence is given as TGTGCCAGCAGTTTATCGGCCACTAGCAATCAGCCCCAGCATTTT. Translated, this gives CASSLSATSNQPQHF.